This TCR beta chain comes out of a study of T cells in Graves' hyperthyroidism and ophthalmopathy. Investigators excluded patients with uncontrolled infection, other autoimmune disease, pregnancy or lactation. TCR beta CDR3 region amplification was performed from RNA transcripts. A first-round RT-PCR of the TCR CDR3 used the HTBI primer set. Via MiXCR, TCRdb re-called the multiplex PCR reads, giving one row per CDR3 protein. The repertoire holds hundreds of thousands of distinct CDR3 sequences, with about 20% as singletons. The CDR3 consists of 12 residues. There are a few counts of this clonotype. The junction departs from the called germline gene at one end, perhaps through a read error.

The sequenced sample consisted of blood. The sequence was obtained from a man younger than 45 with Graves' ophthalmopathy. This chain joins TRBV12-3 or TRBV12-4 and TRBJ2-2, with D unresolved. CDR3 in amino acids: CASSLESGELFF. The CDR3 DNA is TGTGCCAGCAGCTTAGAGTCCGGGGAGCTGTTTTTT.